A selection of T cell receptor beta chains follows, all from one sample in a study of T cells in Graves' hyperthyroidism and ophthalmopathy. TCRdb re-called the multiplex PCR reads through MiXCR, storing one row per CDR3 protein. The table includes about 570,000 distinct CDR3 sequences, about 45% detected once. Specimen: peripheral blood or thyroid tissue (not recorded which). The receptors were sampled from an adult woman with Graves' disease, either hyperthyroidism or ophthalmopathy (not recorded which). Each CDR3 is given with its conserved first and last residue.

J gene,CDR3 length,V gene,CDR3 protein
TRBJ2-5,12,TRBV29-1,CRPGQGTETQYF
TRBJ2-7,14,TRBV2,CASTPGRSSYEQYF
TRBJ2-1,14,TRBV5-1,CASSFGGMDNEQFF
TRBJ2-5,13,TRBV20-1,CSAWLGLVETQYF
TRBJ1-6,15,TRBV7-9,CASSSDAGGNSPLHF
TRBJ1-2,13,TRBV6-5,CASRKPGNYGYTF
TRBJ2-5,12,TRBV25-1,CSASPGPETQYF
TRBJ2-7,15,TRBV5-1,CASSQGPAESYEQYF
TRBJ1-2,13,TRBV6-6,CASRPFGRNGYTF
TRBJ1-2,13,TRBV7-9,CASSSPGGLGYTF
TRBJ1-2,12,TRBV24-1,CATSGDRDGYTF
TRBJ1-2,13,TRBV6-6,CASNLRASYGYTF
TRBJ2-7,12,TRBV7-3,CASGLQQSRQYF
TRBJ2-5,15,TRBV29-1,CSVPGLAGRQETQYF
TRBJ2-7,16,TRBV7-9,CASSRAGLGQSYEQYF
TRBJ1-1,14,TRBV25-1,CASSEFRVNTEAFF
TRBJ1-5,18,TRBV7-4,CASSHQLVQGMLEQPQHF
TRBJ1-6,15,TRBV7-9,CASSSMGQRDSPLHF
TRBJ1-2,14,TRBV2,CASSGGTDNYGYTF
TRBJ1-5,15,TRBV6-6,CASSLGGRSNQPQHF
TRBJ1-2,14,TRBV9,CASSVADANYGYTF
TRBJ1-1,15,TRBV7-9,CASSPREGPGTEAFF
TRBJ1-5,14,TRBV29-1,CSVEIGQGNQPQHF